This TCR beta chain was recovered during a study of OX40 agonist ivuxolimab in advanced cancers. Study-level information: Enrollees could have had prior anti-PD-1, anti-PD-L1 or anti-CTLA-4 therapy, which about 40% had received.

This clone was counted only a few times. Trimming removed 0 bases from V and 0 bases from J, with 8 bases in between. Germline-derived CDR1 and CDR2 are ENHRY and SYGVKD. This CDR3 spans 15 amino acids. This table comes from immunoSEQ multiplex PCR, and its TCRdb copy is limited to in-frame clones, with some not included. Seen here are approximately 70,000 clones, roughly 89% observed once, and the top ten hold roughly 8.6%. This sequence joins TRBV10-3 and TRBJ1-1, with D perhaps matching TRBD1 (5 bases). The sequence came from an adult with an advanced solid tumor such as melanoma, head and neck, liver or kidney cancer. The material was CD4+ or CD8+ T cells sorted from blood, obtained in a trial of the OX40 agonist ivuxolimab. CDR3 DNA sequence: TGTGCCATCAGTGAGTCGAGAGGGGTGAACACTGAAGCTTTCTTT. As protein: CAISESRGVNTEAFF.